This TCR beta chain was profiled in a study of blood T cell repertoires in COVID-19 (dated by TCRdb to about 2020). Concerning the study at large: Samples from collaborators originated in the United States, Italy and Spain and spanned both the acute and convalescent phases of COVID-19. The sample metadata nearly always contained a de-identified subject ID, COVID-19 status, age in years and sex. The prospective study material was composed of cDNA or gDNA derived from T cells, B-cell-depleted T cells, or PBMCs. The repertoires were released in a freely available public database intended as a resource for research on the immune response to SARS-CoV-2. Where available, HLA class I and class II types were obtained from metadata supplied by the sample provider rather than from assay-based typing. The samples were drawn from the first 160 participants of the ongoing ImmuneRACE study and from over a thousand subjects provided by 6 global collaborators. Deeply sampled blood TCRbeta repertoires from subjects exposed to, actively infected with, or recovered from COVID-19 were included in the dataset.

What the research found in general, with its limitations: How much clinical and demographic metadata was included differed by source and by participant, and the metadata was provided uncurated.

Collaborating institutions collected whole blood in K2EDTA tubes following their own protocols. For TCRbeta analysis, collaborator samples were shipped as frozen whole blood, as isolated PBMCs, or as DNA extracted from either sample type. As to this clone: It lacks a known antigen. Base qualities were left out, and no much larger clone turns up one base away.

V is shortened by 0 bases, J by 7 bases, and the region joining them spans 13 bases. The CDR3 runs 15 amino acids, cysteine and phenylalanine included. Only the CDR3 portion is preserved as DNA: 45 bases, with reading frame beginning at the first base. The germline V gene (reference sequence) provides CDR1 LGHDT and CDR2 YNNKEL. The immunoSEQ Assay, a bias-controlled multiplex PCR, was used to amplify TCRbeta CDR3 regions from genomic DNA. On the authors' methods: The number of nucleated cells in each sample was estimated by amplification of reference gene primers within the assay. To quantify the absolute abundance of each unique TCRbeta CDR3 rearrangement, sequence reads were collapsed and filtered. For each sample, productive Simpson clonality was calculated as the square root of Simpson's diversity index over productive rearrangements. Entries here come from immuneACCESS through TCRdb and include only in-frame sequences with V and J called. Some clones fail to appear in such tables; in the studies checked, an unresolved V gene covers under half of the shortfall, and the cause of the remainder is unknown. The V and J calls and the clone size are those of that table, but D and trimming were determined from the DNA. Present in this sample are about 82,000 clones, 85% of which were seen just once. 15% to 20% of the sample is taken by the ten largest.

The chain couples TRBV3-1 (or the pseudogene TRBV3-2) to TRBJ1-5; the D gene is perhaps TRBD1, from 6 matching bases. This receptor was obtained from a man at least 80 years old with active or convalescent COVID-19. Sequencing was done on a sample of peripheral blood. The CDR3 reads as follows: CASSQDARGTQPQHF. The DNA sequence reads TGTGCCAGCAGCCAAGACGCGAGGGGGACCCAGCCCCAGCATTTT.